This TCR beta chain was profiled in a study of blood T cell repertoires in COVID-19. As originally analysed: Using reference gene primer amplification, nucleated cell counts were estimated. The repertoire was sequenced with immunoSEQ multiplex PCR; TCRdb's copy has only in-frame clones and lacks some. V, J and clone size are taken as reported in that table, and D and trimming were inferred from the DNA itself. Seen here are almost 200,000 clones, about 85% observed once, and the top ten hold 0.9% to 0.95%. There are 14 residues in the CDR3. Trimming pared 5 bases from V and 7 bases from J, leaving 14 bases between. From germline, CDR1 is MNHEY and CDR2 SVGEGT.

Sample: peripheral blood. The sequence came from a man aged 60 to 75 with COVID-19, enrolled during active disease. The chain couples TRBV6-2 or TRBV6-3 to TRBJ1-4; D unresolved. DNA of the CDR3: TGTGCCAGCAGTGCGCCCACCCACGGTGAAAAACTGTTTTTT. This gives the protein CASSAPTHGEKLFF.